What follows describes a single T cell receptor (beta chain). Its matching antigen is unknown. Per germline, CDR1 SNHLY and CDR2 FYNNEI. The J segment lost 4 bases and the V segment lost 7 bases, leaving 9 bases of the junction unmatched. This CDR3 contains 14 residues. This specimen comes from a study of cytomegalovirus exposure and HLA in healthy donors. The PCR employed 60 Vbeta primers together with 13 Jbeta primers. The method was immunoSEQ multiplex PCR; TCRdb's version includes in-frame clones alone and lacks a portion of them. The sample has roughly 97,000 clones; around 82% are singletons. Findings and limits, study-wide: Some highly shared sequence variants likely arose as a pipeline artifact. Some V segments (TRBV6-2 and TRBV6-3 among them) were excluded as indistinguishable.

V usage is TRBV2 and J usage is TRBJ2-7; 8 bases map to TRBD1. The sequenced material came from PBMCs. This sequence originates from a woman aged 40 to 55 in good health and CMV-seronegative. CDR3 loop: CASNGQGGNYEQYF. In DNA, the CDR3 is TGTGCCAGCAACGGACAGGGTGGGAATTACGAGCAGTACTTC.